This T cell receptor beta chain was identified during a study of T cells in Graves' hyperthyroidism and ophthalmopathy. V was trimmed by 4 bases and J by 0 bases, leaving 6 bases between them. The germline CDR1 and CDR2 sequences are SGHTA and FQGTGA. The length of the CDR3 is 13 residues. This clonotype was detected only a few times. This clone may be a read error of a much larger clone one base away. The final CDR3 position lacks the conserved phenylalanine or tryptophan, pointing to a likely read error. Researchers amplified the TCR beta CDR3 regions from RNA transcripts. The TCR CDR3 first-round RT-PCR relied on the HTBI primer set. TCRdb independently ran MiXCR on the multiplex PCR reads; one entry per CDR3 protein. The sample includes roughly 360,000 distinct CDR3 sequences, about 13% of them seen just once. Exclusions: uncontrolled infection, other autoimmune disease, pregnancy, lactation. Each diagnosis was grounded in clinical symptoms, serum thyroxine and TRAb, thyroid ultrasound, and orbital computed tomography.

The receptor's source is a man aged 25 to 40 with Graves' hyperthyroidism that later progressed to Graves' ophthalmopathy. Source material: blood. This sequence joins TRBV7-3 and TRBJ1-1; D call uncertain. The CDR3 bases are TGTGCCAGCAGCTCGTCCGTGAACACTGAAGCTTTCCTT. Protein sequence: CASSSSVNTEAFL.